This TCR beta chain was obtained from a study of regulatory T cells in long-lasting Graves disease. Unmatched junction bases numbered 5, after V lost 3 bases and J lost 1 base. This CDR3 is built from 17 residues. Germline V lookup: CDR1 SGHAT, CDR2 FQNNGV. Investigators prepared the TCR beta libraries by applying iRepertoire HTBI primers and Arm-PCR of CDR3 regions. Via MiXCR, TCRdb re-called the multiplex PCR reads, giving one row per CDR3 protein. The repertoire consists of some 200,000 distinct CDR3 sequences, with less than 20% occurring once and the leading ten covering about 10%. Described time point: newly diagnosed GD, antithyroid drugs for less than 3 months. Extracted RNA from PBMCs served as the source of the TCR library. This clonotype was recorded at least ten times. This sample was shared with a second study, whose subject was T cells in Graves' hyperthyroidism and ophthalmopathy. That investigation notes: Researchers barred patients who had uncontrolled infection, other autoimmune disease, pregnancy or lactation. Using the HTBI primer set, a first-round RT-PCR was run on the TCR CDR3. In validation, the model predicted ophthalmopathy. These predictions came a median approximately 6.5 months before onset.

Sequencing used peripheral blood mononuclear cells (PBMCs), obtained at new diagnosis, from a patient treated with antithyroid drugs. The chain links TRBV11-2 to TRBJ2-1; TRBD2 matches 11 bases. The sequence came from a woman aged 25-40 years with Graves disease. The DNA of the CDR3 is TGTGCCAGCAGCTTGGGACTAGCGGCCACGTCCTACAATGAGCAGTTCTTC. Protein: CASSLGLAATSYNEQFF.